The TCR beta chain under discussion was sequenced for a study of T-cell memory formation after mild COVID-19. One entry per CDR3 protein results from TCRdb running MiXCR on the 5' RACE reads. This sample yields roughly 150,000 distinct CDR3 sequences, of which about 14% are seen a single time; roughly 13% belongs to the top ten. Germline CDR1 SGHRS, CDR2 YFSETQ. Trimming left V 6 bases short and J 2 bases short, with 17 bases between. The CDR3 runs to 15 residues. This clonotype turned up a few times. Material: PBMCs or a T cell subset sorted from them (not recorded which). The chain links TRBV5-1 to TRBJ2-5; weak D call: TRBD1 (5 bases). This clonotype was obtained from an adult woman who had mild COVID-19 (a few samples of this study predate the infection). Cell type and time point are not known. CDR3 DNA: TGCGCCAGCACCCTGGACCCCCAGGGTCAAGAGACCCAGTACTTC. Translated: CASTLDPQGQETQYF.